This is a list of T cell receptor beta chains from one sample in a study of shared clonotypes between healthy human individuals. Clones were read by immunoSEQ multiplex PCR, and TCRdb kept only the in-frame ones, dropping some. The table shows around 1,900,000 clones, with just over 90% occurring only once. The sample was naive CD8+ T cells from PBMCs. Receptors originate from a young man in good health. Some clones in this sample may be carry-over from other donors' samples. CDR3s leave out the opening cysteine and the closing phenylalanine or tryptophan. Clone size is given for some rows only: seen once, a few or many times, or a class if the clone is expanded.

abundance: NA
v_gene: TRBV30
CDR3aa: AWRGGLTSYNEQF

abundance: NA
v_gene: TRBV6-5
CDR3aa: ASSPLGTGGDEQF

abundance: NA
v_gene: TRBV30
CDR3aa: AWSQGSAEQF

abundance: NA
v_gene: TRBV7-2
CDR3aa: ASSVGQEYYEQY

abundance: NA
v_gene: TRBV28
CDR3aa: ASSFGISSYEQY

abundance: NA
v_gene: TRBV27
CDR3aa: ASTLLAGGSYT

abundance: NA
v_gene: TRBV6-5
CDR3aa: ASSFLTSVDTQY

abundance: NA
v_gene: TRBV11-3
CDR3aa: ASSLGRGRSYEQY

abundance: NA
v_gene: TRBV25-1
CDR3aa: ASRSIESGRYEQY

abundance: NA
v_gene: TRBV9
CDR3aa: ASSGSGTDAYEQY

abundance: NA
v_gene: TRBV5-1
CDR3aa: ASSRTSGISSYNEQF

abundance: once
v_gene: TRBV29-1
CDR3aa: SVEGTGVLNTGELF

abundance: NA
v_gene: TRBV4-3
CDR3aa: ASSQDATGFPYEQY

abundance: NA
v_gene: TRBV7-3
CDR3aa: ASSLSGTSGETQY

abundance: NA
v_gene: TRBV7-7
CDR3aa: ASSSSIAEYNEQF

abundance: NA
v_gene: TRBV13
CDR3aa: ASSPRTSGTSYNEQF

abundance: NA
v_gene: TRBV11-2
CDR3aa: ASSPGLITDTQY

abundance: NA
v_gene: TRBV7-2
CDR3aa: ASSLVAGSTDTQY

abundance: NA
v_gene: TRBV5-8
CDR3aa: ASSLLGAGGYQPQH

abundance: NA
v_gene: TRBV27
CDR3aa: ASSLDGQVFYEQY

abundance: NA
v_gene: TRBV9
CDR3aa: ASSVAGDGGYGYT

abundance: NA
v_gene: TRBV29-1
CDR3aa: SVRGSLGEQY

abundance: NA
v_gene: TRBV6-6
CDR3aa: ASSQQQGGETQY

abundance: NA
v_gene: TRBV6-1
CDR3aa: ASSVNSPNTEAF

abundance: NA
v_gene: TRBV7-2
CDR3aa: ASSLRLAPDTQY

abundance: NA
v_gene: TRBV19
CDR3aa: ASLTGGAGNEAF

abundance: NA
v_gene: TRBV7-2
CDR3aa: ASSSRTGDYGYT

abundance: NA
v_gene: TRBV7-9
CDR3aa: ASSSLAGGNEQF

abundance: NA
v_gene: TRBV28
CDR3aa: ASSKTETYEQY

abundance: NA
v_gene: TRBV7-2
CDR3aa: ASSPSRLSGNTIY

abundance: NA
v_gene: TRBV20-1
CDR3aa: SALLGAEAF